The clone carrying this T cell receptor beta chain came up a few times. In the original processing: Counts of nucleated cells, estimated from reference gene primer amplification, were obtained. Some clones are missing from TCRdb's copy, which holds only in-frame ones; the method was immunoSEQ multiplex PCR. That table is the source of V, J and clone size, and D and trimming were worked out from the DNA. The data hold roughly 130,000 clones, with under 90% observed a single time. These data originate in a study of blood T cell repertoires in COVID-19. Study overall: COVID-19 samples, acute and convalescent, were from the United States, Italy and Spain. The cDNA or gDNA used as material had been derived from T cells, B-cell-depleted T cells, or PBMCs.

The V gene's germline CDR1 is SGDLS and CDR2 YYNGEE. The CDR3 runs to 13 residues. V gave up 0 bases and J gave up 4 bases, with 5 bases separating them. Source material: peripheral blood. The V call is TRBV9, the J call TRBJ1-5; D possibly corresponds to TRBD1 (5 bases). This TCR was recovered from an older woman with acute or convalescent COVID-19. The CDR3 sequence: CASSVAGNQPQHF. The CDR3, as DNA: TGTGCCAGCAGCGTAGCAGGGAATCAGCCCCAGCATTTT.